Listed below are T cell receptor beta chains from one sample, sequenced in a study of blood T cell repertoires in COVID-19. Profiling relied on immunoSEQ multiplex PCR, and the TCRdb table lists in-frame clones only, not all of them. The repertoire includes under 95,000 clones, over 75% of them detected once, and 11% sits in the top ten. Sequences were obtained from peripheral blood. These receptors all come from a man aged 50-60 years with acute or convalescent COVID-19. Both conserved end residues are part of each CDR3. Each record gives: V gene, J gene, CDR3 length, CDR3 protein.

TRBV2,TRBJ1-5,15,CASKRQPWGNQPQHF
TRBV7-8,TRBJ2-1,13,CASSSRSSSPRFF
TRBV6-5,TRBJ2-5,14,CASSFSGVQETQYF
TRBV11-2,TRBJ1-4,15,CASSKSGRHNEKLFF
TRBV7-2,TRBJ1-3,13,CASSPSSGNTIYF
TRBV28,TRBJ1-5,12,CASRYSNQPQHF
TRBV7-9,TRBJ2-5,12,CASAQAPETQYF
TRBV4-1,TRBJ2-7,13,CASSLGGDYEQYF
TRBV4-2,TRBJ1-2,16,CASSQAGTGENYGYTF
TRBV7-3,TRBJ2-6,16,CASSLQGTPGANVLTF
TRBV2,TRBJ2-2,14,CASGVGQNTGELFF
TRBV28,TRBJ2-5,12,CASTEGVETQYF
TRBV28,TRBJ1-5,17,CASSLFWQGTSNQPQHF
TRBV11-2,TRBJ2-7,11,CASSLGQGVGF
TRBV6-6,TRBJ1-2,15,CASSYSPGGDYGYTF
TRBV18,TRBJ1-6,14,CASSPFREGSPLHF
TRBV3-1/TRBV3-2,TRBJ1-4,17,CATSPGWTVATNEKLFF
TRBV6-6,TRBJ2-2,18,CASSPRTSGGMGTGELFF
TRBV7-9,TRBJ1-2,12,CASSFVGAGYTF
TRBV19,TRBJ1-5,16,CASSPPAGQKDQPQHF
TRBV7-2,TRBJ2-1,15,CASSGSSGRVTEQFF
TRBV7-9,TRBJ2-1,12,CASSPLHDEQFF
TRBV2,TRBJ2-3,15,CASSPAGGSTDTQYF
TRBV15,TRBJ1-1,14,CATSSLGGGTEAFF
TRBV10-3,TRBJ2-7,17,CAIARGLGGFTGYEQYF
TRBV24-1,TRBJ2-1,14,CATSDTGGSDEQFF
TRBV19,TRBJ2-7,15,CASSIDGRGWYEQYF
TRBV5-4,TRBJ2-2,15,CASSLEGVNTGELFF
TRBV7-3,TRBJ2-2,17,CASSLLTSPTGTGELFF
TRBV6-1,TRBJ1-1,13,CASSERGDTEAFF
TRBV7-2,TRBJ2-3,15,CASSLNQGSTDTQYF
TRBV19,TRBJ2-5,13,CASSQQGRETQYF
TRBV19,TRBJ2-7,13,CASKPTGDYEQYF
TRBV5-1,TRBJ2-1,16,CASSPSTSGRAYEQFF